This TCR beta chain derives from a study of T-cell memory formation after mild COVID-19. Study-wide points: There was a balanced CD4/CD8 profile in clones contracting day 15 to 85, and later expanders leaned CD4+.

The V gene end was trimmed by 5 bases and the J gene end by 6 bases; junction bases not matched to a gene: 4. This CDR3 spans 15 amino acids. Germline V gene lookup returns CDR1 SSHAT and CDR2 FNYEAQ (reference sequence). In TCRdb, the 5' RACE reads were re-called with MiXCR into one record per CDR3 protein. The data show about 280,000 distinct CDR3 sequences, approximately 7.6% seen once. This clonotype was counted at least ten times. The antigen is unknown. The rearrangement uses TRBV7-7 and TRBJ2-1, with 13 bases aligning to TRBD2. Input material: PBMCs or a T cell subset sorted from them (not recorded which). The sequence was collected from a man aged 18 to 35 who had mild COVID-19 (a few samples of this study predate the infection). Cell type and time point are not known. The CDR3 DNA is TGTGCCAGCAGCCCCCGGACTAGCGGGGGCAATGAGCAGTTCTTC. Protein sequence: CASSPRTSGGNEQFF.